This is a list of T cell receptor beta chains from one sample in a study of T cells after yellow fever vaccination. Via MiXCR, TCRdb re-called the 5' RACE reads, giving one row per CDR3 protein. Here the sample spans some 320,000 distinct CDR3 sequences, over 8.5% being singletons. The starting material was CD4+ T cells sorted from PBMCs, obtained 45 days after the yellow fever booster vaccination. The receptors here all came from a man younger than 35 who received the YFV17D yellow fever vaccine. CDR3s include the opening cysteine and the closing phenylalanine or tryptophan. Each record gives: J gene, D gene, clone size, V gene, CDR3 protein, CDR3 DNA. D genes are given only for firm matches. Clone size is given for some rows only: seen once, a few or many times, or a class if the clone is expanded.

j_gene: TRBJ2-1
d_gene: TRBD2
abundance: few
v_gene: TRBV25-1
CDR3aa: CASQEAGGWYNEQFF
CDR3nt: TGTGCCAGCCAAGAAGCGGGGGGATGGTACAATGAGCAGTTCTTC

j_gene: TRBJ2-2
d_gene: -
abundance: few
v_gene: TRBV4-3
CDR3aa: CASTGNLGTGELFF
CDR3nt: TGCGCCAGCACCGGGAACTTGGGCACCGGGGAGCTGTTTTTT

j_gene: TRBJ2-1
d_gene: TRBD1
abundance: -
v_gene: TRBV6-2/TRBV6-3
CDR3aa: CASSPRGREQFF
CDR3nt: TGTGCCAGCAGCCCCAGGGGGCGCGAGCAGTTCTTC

j_gene: TRBJ2-3
d_gene: -
abundance: -
v_gene: TRBV27
CDR3aa: CASSLYFRDTQYF
CDR3nt: TGTGCCAGCAGTTTGTACTTCCGCGATACGCAGTATTTT

j_gene: TRBJ1-2
d_gene: TRBD1
abundance: -
v_gene: TRBV23-1
CDR3aa: CASSQPDRLDGCTF
CDR3nt: TGCGCCAGCAGTCAACCGGACAGGTTGGATGGATGTACCTTC

j_gene: TRBJ1-1
d_gene: -
abundance: many
v_gene: TRBV12-3/TRBV12-4
CDR3aa: CASRPMDGLNTEAFF
CDR3nt: TGTGCCAGCAGGCCCATGGACGGGTTGAACACTGAAGCTTTCTTT

j_gene: TRBJ1-1
d_gene: -
abundance: -
v_gene: TRBV30
CDR3aa: CAWSAHQVNTEAFF
CDR3nt: TGTGCCTGGAGCGCCCACCAGGTGAACACTGAAGCTTTCTTT

j_gene: TRBJ2-5
d_gene: TRBD1
abundance: few
v_gene: TRBV24-1
CDR3aa: CATSEPRGRTGISETQYF
CDR3nt: TGTGCCACCAGTGAGCCACGGGGAAGGACAGGGATTTCGGAGACCCAGTACTTC

j_gene: TRBJ2-2
d_gene: -
abundance: many
v_gene: TRBV5-5
CDR3aa: CASSFRDTGELFF
CDR3nt: TGTGCCAGCAGCTTTAGAGACACCGGGGAGCTGTTTTTT

j_gene: TRBJ1-5
d_gene: TRBD1
abundance: -
v_gene: TRBV5-1
CDR3aa: CASSLGTGVYSNQPQHF
CDR3nt: TGCGCCAGCAGCCTCGGGACAGGGGTTTATAGCAATCAGCCCCAGCATTTT

j_gene: TRBJ1-6
d_gene: TRBD1
abundance: -
v_gene: TRBV6-2/TRBV6-3
CDR3aa: CASSSPGQGNSPLHF
CDR3nt: TGTGCCAGCAGTTCTCCGGGACAGGGTAATTCACCCCTCCACTTT

j_gene: TRBJ2-4
d_gene: -
abundance: few
v_gene: TRBV5-5
CDR3aa: CASSKGGEAIQYF
CDR3nt: TGTGCCAGCAGCAAGGGGGGGGAGGCCATTCAGTACTTC

j_gene: TRBJ2-5
d_gene: TRBD1
abundance: -
v_gene: TRBV5-1
CDR3aa: CASSLIGQGAAETQYF
CDR3nt: TGCGCCAGCAGCTTGATTGGACAGGGGGCGGCGGAGACCCAGTACTTC

j_gene: TRBJ1-6
d_gene: -
abundance: -
v_gene: TRBV7-9
CDR3aa: CASSLPGYSPLHF
CDR3nt: TGTGCCAGCAGCTTACCTGGTTATTCACCCCTCCACTTT

j_gene: TRBJ1-2
d_gene: -
abundance: few
v_gene: TRBV6-5
CDR3aa: CASSYSGRSVGYTF
CDR3nt: TGTGCCAGCAGTTACTCGGGCCGCAGCGTTGGCTACACCTTC

j_gene: TRBJ2-1
d_gene: TRBD2
abundance: -
v_gene: TRBV7-2
CDR3aa: CASSLTALGRGGSYEQFF
CDR3nt: TGTGCCAGCAGCCTAACCGCCCTTGGGCGGGGGGGCAGCTATGAGCAGTTCTTC

j_gene: TRBJ2-2
d_gene: -
abundance: -
v_gene: TRBV18
CDR3aa: CASSPPMNTGELFF
CDR3nt: TGTGCCAGCTCACCCCCCATGAACACCGGGGAGCTGTTTTTT

j_gene: TRBJ1-3
d_gene: -
abundance: -
v_gene: TRBV6-6
CDR3aa: CASIRPGGGNTIYF
CDR3nt: TGTGCCAGCATCCGCCCTGGTGGGGGAAACACCATATATTTT

j_gene: TRBJ2-5
d_gene: -
abundance: -
v_gene: TRBV4-1
CDR3aa: CASGEGARRETQYF
CDR3nt: TGCGCCAGCGGCGAAGGGGCGCGACGGGAGACCCAGTACTTC

j_gene: TRBJ1-2
d_gene: -
abundance: -
v_gene: TRBV4-1
CDR3aa: CASSSWTAGINYGYTF
CDR3nt: TGCGCCAGCAGCTCGTGGACAGCCGGAATTAACTATGGCTACACCTTC

j_gene: TRBJ1-4
d_gene: TRBD1
abundance: -
v_gene: TRBV2
CDR3aa: CASTNRDRSFNEKLFF
CDR3nt: TGTGCCAGCACCAACCGGGACAGGTCCTTTAATGAAAAACTGTTTTTT

j_gene: TRBJ2-2
d_gene: -
abundance: -
v_gene: TRBV7-2
CDR3aa: CASSLEPTGELFF
CDR3nt: TGTGCCAGCAGCTTAGAACCTACCGGGGAGCTGTTTTTT

j_gene: TRBJ1-6
d_gene: TRBD1
abundance: -
v_gene: TRBV5-1
CDR3aa: CASSLEGQGFSPLHF
CDR3nt: TGCGCCAGCAGCTTGGAGGGACAGGGGTTTTCACCCCTCCACTTT

j_gene: TRBJ2-6
d_gene: -
abundance: -
v_gene: TRBV6-5
CDR3aa: CASSRGDSFYSGANVLTF
CDR3nt: TGTGCCAGCAGCAGGGGGGACAGCTTTTACTCTGGGGCCAACGTCCTGACTTTC

j_gene: TRBJ1-3
d_gene: -
abundance: -
v_gene: TRBV15
CDR3aa: CATSRDLAENTIYF
CDR3nt: TGTGCCACCAGCAGAGATCTGGCAGAGAACACCATATATTTT

j_gene: TRBJ1-1
d_gene: -
abundance: many
v_gene: TRBV4-3
CDR3aa: CASSQATGYPNTEAFF
CDR3nt: TGCGCCAGCAGCCAAGCGACTGGATACCCTAACACTGAAGCTTTCTTT

j_gene: TRBJ2-3
d_gene: -
abundance: -
v_gene: TRBV5-1
CDR3aa: CASSLTGGQSDTQYF
CDR3nt: TGCGCCAGCAGCTTGACAGGAGGGCAGTCAGATACGCAGTATTTT

j_gene: TRBJ1-6
d_gene: TRBD1
abundance: few
v_gene: TRBV7-6
CDR3aa: CASSFWDRDSPLHF
CDR3nt: TGTGCCAGCAGCTTTTGGGACAGGGATTCACCCCTCCACTTT

j_gene: TRBJ2-5
d_gene: TRBD2
abundance: few
v_gene: TRBV6-5
CDR3aa: CASSYTGLAGPQTQYF
CDR3nt: TGTGCCAGCAGTTACACGGGACTAGCGGGACCACAGACCCAGTACTTC

j_gene: TRBJ2-5
d_gene: -
abundance: few
v_gene: TRBV5-1
CDR3aa: CASSLGTPTPETQYF
CDR3nt: TGCGCCAGCAGCCTAGGGACCCCAACCCCAGAGACCCAGTACTTC

j_gene: TRBJ1-1
d_gene: TRBD1
abundance: few
v_gene: TRBV15
CDR3aa: CATSRSTGWNTEAFF
CDR3nt: TGTGCCACCAGCAGATCGACAGGGTGGAACACTGAAGCTTTCTTT

j_gene: TRBJ2-5
d_gene: TRBD2
abundance: -
v_gene: TRBV6-2/TRBV6-3
CDR3aa: CASSPIAGGQETQYF
CDR3nt: TGTGCCAGCAGTCCGATAGCGGGGGGCCAAGAGACCCAGTACTTC

j_gene: TRBJ1-1
d_gene: TRBD1
abundance: -
v_gene: TRBV7-6
CDR3aa: CASSLETGGLTEAFF
CDR3nt: TGTGCCAGCAGCTTAGAAACAGGGGGCTTAACTGAAGCTTTCTTT

j_gene: TRBJ2-2
d_gene: TRBD2
abundance: few
v_gene: TRBV9
CDR3aa: CASSVVGAGANTGELFF
CDR3nt: TGTGCCAGCAGCGTAGTCGGAGCGGGGGCGAACACCGGGGAGCTGTTTTTT

j_gene: TRBJ2-3
d_gene: TRBD2
abundance: few
v_gene: TRBV20-1
CDR3aa: CSATGGSTDTQYF
CDR3nt: TGCAGTGCTACCGGGGGGAGCACAGATACGCAGTATTTT

j_gene: TRBJ1-1
d_gene: -
abundance: few
v_gene: TRBV6-5
CDR3aa: CASSYLRKNTEAFF
CDR3nt: TGTGCCAGCAGTTACCTGCGGAAGAACACTGAAGCTTTCTTT

j_gene: TRBJ1-6
d_gene: -
abundance: many
v_gene: TRBV20-1
CDR3aa: CSAWRDPLAGPLHF
CDR3nt: TGCAGTGCTTGGCGGGACCCCCTTGCGGGACCCCTCCACTTT

j_gene: TRBJ2-5
d_gene: -
abundance: -
v_gene: TRBV7-6
CDR3aa: CASSQIGGTETQYF
CDR3nt: TGTGCCAGCAGCCAGATAGGGGGAACGGAGACCCAGTACTTC

j_gene: TRBJ2-1
d_gene: TRBD1
abundance: -
v_gene: TRBV2
CDR3aa: CAGLRDRANDEQFF
CDR3nt: TGTGCCGGCCTAAGGGACAGGGCCAATGACGAGCAGTTCTTC